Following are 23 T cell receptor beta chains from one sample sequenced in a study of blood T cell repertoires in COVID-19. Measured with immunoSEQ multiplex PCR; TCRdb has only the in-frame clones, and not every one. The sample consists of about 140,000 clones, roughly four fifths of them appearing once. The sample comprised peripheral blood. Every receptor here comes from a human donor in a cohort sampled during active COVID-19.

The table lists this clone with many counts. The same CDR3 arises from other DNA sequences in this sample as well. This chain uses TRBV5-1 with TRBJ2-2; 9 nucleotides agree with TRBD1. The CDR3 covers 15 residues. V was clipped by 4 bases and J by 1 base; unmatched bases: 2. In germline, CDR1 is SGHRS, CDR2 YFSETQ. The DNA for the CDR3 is TGCGCCAGCAGCCCGGGACAGGGGAACACCGGGGAGCTGTTTTTT. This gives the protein CASSPGQGNTGELFF. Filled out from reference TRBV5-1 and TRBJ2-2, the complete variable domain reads KAGVTQTPRYLIKTRGQQVTLSCSPISGHRSVSWYQQTPGQGLQFLFEYFSETQRNKGNFPGRFSGRQFSNSRSEMNVSTLELGDSALYLCASSPGQGNTGELFFGEGSRLTVL.

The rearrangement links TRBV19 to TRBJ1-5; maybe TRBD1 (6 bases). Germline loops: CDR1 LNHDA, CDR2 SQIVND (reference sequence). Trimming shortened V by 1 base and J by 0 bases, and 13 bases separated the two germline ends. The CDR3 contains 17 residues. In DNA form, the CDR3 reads TGTGCCAGTAGTATAGTTAGGACAGCACTTAGCAATCAGCCCCAGCATTTT. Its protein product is CASSIVRTALSNQPQHF.

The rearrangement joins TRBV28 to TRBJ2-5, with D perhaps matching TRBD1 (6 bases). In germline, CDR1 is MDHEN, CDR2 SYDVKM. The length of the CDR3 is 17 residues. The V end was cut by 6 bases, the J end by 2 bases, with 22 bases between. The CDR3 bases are TGTGCCAGCAGGTATCGTCCCCCCACAGGGCATCAAGAGACCCAGTACTTC. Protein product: CASRYRPPTGHQETQYF.

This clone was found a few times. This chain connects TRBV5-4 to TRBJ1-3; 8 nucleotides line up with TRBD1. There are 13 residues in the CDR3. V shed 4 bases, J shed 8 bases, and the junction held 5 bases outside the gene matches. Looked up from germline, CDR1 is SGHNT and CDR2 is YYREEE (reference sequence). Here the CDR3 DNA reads TGTGCCAGCAGCCTACCACAGGGGGACACCATATATTTT. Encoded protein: CASSLPQGDTIYF. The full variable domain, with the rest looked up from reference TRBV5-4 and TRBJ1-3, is ETGVTQSPTHLIKTRGQQVTLRCSSQSGHNTVSWYQQALGQGPQFIFQYYREEENGRGNFPPRFSGLQFPNYSSELNVNALELDDSALYLCASSLPQGDTIYFGEGSWLTVV.

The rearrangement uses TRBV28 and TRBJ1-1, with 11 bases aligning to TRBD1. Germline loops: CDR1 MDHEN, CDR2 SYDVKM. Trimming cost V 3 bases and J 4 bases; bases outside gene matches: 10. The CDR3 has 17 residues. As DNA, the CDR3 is TGTGCCAGCAGTTTGTTGGGGCGGACAGGGGGCGGCACTGAAGCTTTCTTT. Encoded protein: CASSLLGRTGGGTEAFF.

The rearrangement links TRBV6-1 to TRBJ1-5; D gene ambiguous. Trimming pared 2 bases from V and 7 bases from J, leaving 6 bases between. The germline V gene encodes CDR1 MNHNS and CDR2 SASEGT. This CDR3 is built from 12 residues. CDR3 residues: CASSERGQPQHF. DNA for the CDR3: TGTGCCAGCAGTGAACGGGGACAGCCCCAGCATTTT.

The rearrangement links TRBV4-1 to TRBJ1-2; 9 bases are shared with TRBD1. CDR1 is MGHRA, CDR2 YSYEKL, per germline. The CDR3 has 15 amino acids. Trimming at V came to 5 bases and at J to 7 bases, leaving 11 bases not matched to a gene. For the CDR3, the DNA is TGCGCCAGCAGCAAAGGACAGGGGTATATCGCTGGCTACACCTTC. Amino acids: CASSKGQGYIAGYTF.

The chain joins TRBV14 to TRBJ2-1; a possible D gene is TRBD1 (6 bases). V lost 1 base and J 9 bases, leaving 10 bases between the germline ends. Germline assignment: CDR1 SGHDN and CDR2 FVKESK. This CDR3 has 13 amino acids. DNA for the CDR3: TGTGCCAGCAGCCAAGTTCTCAGGGGTGAGCAGTTCTTC. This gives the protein CASSQVLRGEQFF. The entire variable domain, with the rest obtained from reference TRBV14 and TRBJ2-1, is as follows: EAGVTQFPSHSVIEKGQTVTLRCDPISGHDNLYWYRRVMGKEIKFLLHFVKESKQDESGMPNNRFLAERTGGTYSTLKVQPAELEDSGVYFCASSQVLRGEQFFGPGTRLTVL.

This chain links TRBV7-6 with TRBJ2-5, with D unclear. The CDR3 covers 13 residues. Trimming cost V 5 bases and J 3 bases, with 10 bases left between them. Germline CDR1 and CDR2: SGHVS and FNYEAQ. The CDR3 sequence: CASSPDSEETQYF. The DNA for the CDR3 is TGTGCCAGCAGCCCCGACTCCGAAGAGACCCAGTACTTC.

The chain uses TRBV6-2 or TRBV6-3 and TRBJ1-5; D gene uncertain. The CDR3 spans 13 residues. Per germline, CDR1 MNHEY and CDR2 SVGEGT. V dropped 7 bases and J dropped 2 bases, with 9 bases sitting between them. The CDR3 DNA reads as TGTGCCAGCAACCCACACGGCAATCAGCCCCAGCATTTT. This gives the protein CASNPHGNQPQHF.

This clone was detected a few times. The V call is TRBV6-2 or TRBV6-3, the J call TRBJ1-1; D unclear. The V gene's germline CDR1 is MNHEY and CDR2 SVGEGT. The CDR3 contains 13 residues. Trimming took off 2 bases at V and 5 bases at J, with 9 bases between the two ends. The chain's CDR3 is CASSYLGRTEAFF. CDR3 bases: TGTGCCAGCAGTTACCTAGGCCGGACTGAAGCTTTCTTT.

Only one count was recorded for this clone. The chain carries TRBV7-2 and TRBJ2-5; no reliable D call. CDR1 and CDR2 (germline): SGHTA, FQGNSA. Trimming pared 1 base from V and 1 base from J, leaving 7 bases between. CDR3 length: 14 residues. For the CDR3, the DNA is TGTGCCAGCAGCTTAGGTGGCAGCCAAGAGACCCAGTACTTC. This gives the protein CASSLGGSQETQYF.

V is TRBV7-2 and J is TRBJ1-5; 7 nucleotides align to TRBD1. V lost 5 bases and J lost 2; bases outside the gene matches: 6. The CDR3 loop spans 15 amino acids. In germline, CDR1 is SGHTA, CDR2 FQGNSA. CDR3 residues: CASSAQGGGNQPQHF. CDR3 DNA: TGTGCCAGCAGCGCTCAGGGGGGAGGCAATCAGCCCCAGCATTTT.

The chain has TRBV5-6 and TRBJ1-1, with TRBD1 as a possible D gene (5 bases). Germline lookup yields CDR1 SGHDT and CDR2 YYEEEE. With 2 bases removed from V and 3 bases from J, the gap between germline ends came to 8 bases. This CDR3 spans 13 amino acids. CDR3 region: CASSFGQYTEAFF. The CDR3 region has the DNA TGTGCCAGCAGCTTTGGACAATACACTGAAGCTTTCTTT.

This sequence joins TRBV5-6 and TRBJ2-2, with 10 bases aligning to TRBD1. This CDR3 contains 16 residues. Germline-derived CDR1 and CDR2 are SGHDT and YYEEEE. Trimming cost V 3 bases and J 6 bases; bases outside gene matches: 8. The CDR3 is CASSSDRGLLAGELFF. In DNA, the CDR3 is TGTGCCAGCAGCTCGGACAGGGGGTTGTTAGCCGGGGAGCTGTTTTTT. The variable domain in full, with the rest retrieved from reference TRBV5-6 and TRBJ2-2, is DAGVTQSPTHLIKTRGQQVTLRCSPKSGHDTVSWYQQALGQGPQFIFQYYEEEERQRGNFPDRFSGHQFPNYSSELNVNALLLGDSALYLCASSSDRGLLAGELFFGEGSRLTVL.

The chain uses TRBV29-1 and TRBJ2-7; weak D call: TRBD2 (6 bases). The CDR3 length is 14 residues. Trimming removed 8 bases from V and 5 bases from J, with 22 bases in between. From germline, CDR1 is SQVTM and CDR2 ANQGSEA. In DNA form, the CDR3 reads TGCAGCCCAAAAGGAGGGAGAGGGCGTCACGAGCAGTACTTC. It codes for CSPKGGRGRHEQYF.

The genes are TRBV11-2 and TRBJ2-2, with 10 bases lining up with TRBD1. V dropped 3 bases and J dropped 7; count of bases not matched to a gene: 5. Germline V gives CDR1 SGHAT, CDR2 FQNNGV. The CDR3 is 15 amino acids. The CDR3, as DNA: TGTGCCAGCAGCTTGACAGGGGGCGCGGGCGGGGAGCTGTTTTTT. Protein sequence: CASSLTGGAGGELFF.

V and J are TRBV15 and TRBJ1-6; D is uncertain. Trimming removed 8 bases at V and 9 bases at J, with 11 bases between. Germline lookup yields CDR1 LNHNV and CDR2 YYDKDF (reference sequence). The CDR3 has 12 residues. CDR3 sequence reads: CATAEGASPLHF. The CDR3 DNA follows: TGTGCCACCGCTGAGGGTGCTTCACCCCTCCACTTT.

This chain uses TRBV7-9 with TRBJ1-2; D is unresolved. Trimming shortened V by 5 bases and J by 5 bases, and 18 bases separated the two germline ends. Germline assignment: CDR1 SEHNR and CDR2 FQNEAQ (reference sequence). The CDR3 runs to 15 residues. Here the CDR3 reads CASSRPGQSGYGYTF. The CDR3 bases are TGTGCCAGCAGCCGCCCCGGGCAATCGGGATATGGCTACACCTTC.

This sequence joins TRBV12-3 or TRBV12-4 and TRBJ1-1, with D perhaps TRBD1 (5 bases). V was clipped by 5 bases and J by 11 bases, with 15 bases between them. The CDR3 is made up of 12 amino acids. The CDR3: CASSPITNRAFF. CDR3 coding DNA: TGTGCCAGCAGTCCTATAACGAACAGGGCTTTCTTT.

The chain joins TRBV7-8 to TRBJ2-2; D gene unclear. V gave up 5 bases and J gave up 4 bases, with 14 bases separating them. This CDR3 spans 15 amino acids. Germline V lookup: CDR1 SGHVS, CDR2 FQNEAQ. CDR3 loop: CASSPVARSTGELFF. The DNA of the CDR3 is TGTGCCAGCAGCCCGGTCGCTAGAAGCACCGGGGAGCTGTTTTTT. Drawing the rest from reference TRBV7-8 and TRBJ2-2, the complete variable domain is GAGVSQSPRYKVAKRGQDVALRCDPISGHVSLFWYQQALGQGPEFLTYFQNEAQLDKSGLPSDRFFAERPEGSVSTLKIQRTQQEDSAVYLCASSPVARSTGELFFGEGSRLTVL.

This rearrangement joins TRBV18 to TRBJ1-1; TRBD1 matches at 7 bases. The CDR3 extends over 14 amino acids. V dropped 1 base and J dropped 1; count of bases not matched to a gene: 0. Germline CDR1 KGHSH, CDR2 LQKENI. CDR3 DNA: TGTGCCAGCTCACCACGGACAGGGAACACTGAAGCTTTCTTT. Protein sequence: CASSPRTGNTEAFF.

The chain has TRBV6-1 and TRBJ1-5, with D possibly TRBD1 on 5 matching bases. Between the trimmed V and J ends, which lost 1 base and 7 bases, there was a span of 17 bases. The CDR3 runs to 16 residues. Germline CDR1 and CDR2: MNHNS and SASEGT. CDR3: CASSEGPGREGQPQHF. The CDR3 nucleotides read TGTGCCAGCAGTGAAGGTCCGGGCAGGGAAGGCCAGCCCCAGCATTTT.